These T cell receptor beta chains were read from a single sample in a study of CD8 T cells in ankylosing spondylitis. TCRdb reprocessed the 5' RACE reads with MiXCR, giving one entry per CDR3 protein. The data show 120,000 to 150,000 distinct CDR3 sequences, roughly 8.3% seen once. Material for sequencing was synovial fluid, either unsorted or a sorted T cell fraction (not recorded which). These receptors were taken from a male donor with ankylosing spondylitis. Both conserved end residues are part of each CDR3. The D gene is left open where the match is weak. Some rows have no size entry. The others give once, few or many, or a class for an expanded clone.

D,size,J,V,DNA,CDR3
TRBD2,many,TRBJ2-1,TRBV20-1,TGCAGTGCTAGCTATAGCGGGGGTTACAATGAGCAGTTCTTC,CSASYSGGYNEQFF
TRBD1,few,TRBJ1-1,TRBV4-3,TGCGCCAGCAGCCAAGAGGCCGGGACAGGGGTTGCTGAAGCTTTCTTT,CASSQEAGTGVAEAFF
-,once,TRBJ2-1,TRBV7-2,TGTGCCAGCAGCTCCATGGGACAATTCTACAATGAGCAGTTCTTC,CASSSMGQFYNEQFF
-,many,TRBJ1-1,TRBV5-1,TGCGCCAGCAGCTTGCAAAGGGGGAACACTGAAGCTTTCTTT,CASSLQRGNTEAFF
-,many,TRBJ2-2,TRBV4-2,TGTGCCAGCGGTGGGGGGGAGCTGTTTTTT,CASGGGELFF
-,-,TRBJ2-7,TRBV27,TGTGCCAGCAGTTTATCGGTCGGGCACTCCTACGAGCAGTACTTC,CASSLSVGHSYEQYF
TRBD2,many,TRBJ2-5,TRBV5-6,TGTGCCAGCAGCTCAAGACTAGCGACCCAAGAGACCCAGTACTTC,CASSSRLATQETQYF
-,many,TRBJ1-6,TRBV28,TGTGCCAGCCTACAGGGATCCTATAATTCACCCCTCCACTTT,CASLQGSYNSPLHF
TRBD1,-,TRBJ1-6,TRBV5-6,TGTGCCAGCAGCTGGGACAGGGTAAATTCACCCCTCCACTTT,CASSWDRVNSPLHF
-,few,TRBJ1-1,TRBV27,TGTGCCAGCAGTGGGACATGGGGTGGCACTGAAGCTTTCTTT,CASSGTWGGTEAFF
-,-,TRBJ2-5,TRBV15,TGTGCCACCAGCAGAGAACGCGAGGGATCAGAGACCCAGTACTTC,CATSREREGSETQYF
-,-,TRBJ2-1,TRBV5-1,TGCGCCAGCAGCTTGGAAACAGGGATCTACAATGAGCAGTTCTTC,CASSLETGIYNEQFF
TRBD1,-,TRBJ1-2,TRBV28,TGTGCCAGCAGTTCAACGTACCGGACAGGGAAGGGCTACACCTTC,CASSSTYRTGKGYTF
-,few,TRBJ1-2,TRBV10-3,TGTGCCATCAGTGCGAAGGGAGCTAACTATGGCTACACCTTC,CAISAKGANYGYTF
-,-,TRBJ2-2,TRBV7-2,TGTGCCAGCAGCTTAGCGAGGGACACCGGGGAGCTGTTTTTT,CASSLARDTGELFF
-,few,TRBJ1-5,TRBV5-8,TGTGCCAGCAGCCCCTCCGGGGGGATGGGTCAGCCCCAGCATTTT,CASSPSGGMGQPQHF
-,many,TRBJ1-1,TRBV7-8,TGTGCCAGCAGCTTCCGAGCAGGGTACACTGAAGCTTTCTTT,CASSFRAGYTEAFF
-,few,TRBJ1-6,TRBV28,TGTGCCAGCAGCCTCCAGGGAAGAGAGAGTTCACCCCTCCACTTT,CASSLQGRESSPLHF
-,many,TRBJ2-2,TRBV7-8,TGTGCCAGCAGCTTAGGATGGGGAAACGGGGAGCTGTTTTTT,CASSLGWGNGELFF
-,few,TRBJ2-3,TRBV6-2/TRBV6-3,TGTGCCAGCAGTTCACACGTGGGAGACGATACGCAGTATTTT,CASSSHVGDDTQYF
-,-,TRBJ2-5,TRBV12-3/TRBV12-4,TGTGCCAGCAGTTTACTGGCGTCGGAGACCCAGTACTTC,CASSLLASETQYF
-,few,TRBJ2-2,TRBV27,TGTGCCAGCATCCCTCTGGGGGAGGTTTATGGGACCGGGGAGCTGTTTTTT,CASIPLGEVYGTGELFF
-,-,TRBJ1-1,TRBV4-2,TGTGCCAGCAGCCGACCCATTTCGGGGAGTGGGAACACTGAAGCTTTCTTT,CASSRPISGSGNTEAFF
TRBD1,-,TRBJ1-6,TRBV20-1,TGCAGTGCTAGCAGGGGGACTAGCTATAATTCACCCCTCCACTTT,CSASRGTSYNSPLHF
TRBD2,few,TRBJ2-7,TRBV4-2,TGTGCCAGCAGCCCATGGGTGGTAGCTAGCGGGACGGATCGGAACGAGCAGTACTTC,CASSPWVVASGTDRNEQYF
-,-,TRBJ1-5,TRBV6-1,TGTGCCAGCAGGCAACAGGGCAATCAGCCCCAGCATTTT,CASRQQGNQPQHF
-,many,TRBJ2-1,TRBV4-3,TGCGCCAGCAGCCTGGAGGTCCACTCCTACAATGAGCAGTTCTTC,CASSLEVHSYNEQFF
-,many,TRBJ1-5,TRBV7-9,TGTGCCAGCAGCTCTACAAGCAATCAGCCCCAGCATTTT,CASSSTSNQPQHF
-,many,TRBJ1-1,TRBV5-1,TGCGCCAGCAGCCCCTTAGAAACGAACACTGAAGCTTTCTTT,CASSPLETNTEAFF